This T cell receptor (beta chain) was identified during a study of OX40 agonist ivuxolimab in advanced cancers. The wider study: A mean age of about 56 years, range about 20 to 79, was recorded, and roughly 83% were male. Whole-study findings and limits: Clonal expansion from baseline to week 6 occurred in both CD4+ and CD8+ T cells.

TCRdb's copy holds only in-frame clones and misses some; the assay was immunoSEQ multiplex PCR. The data show 56,000 or so clones, over 75% seen once. The length of the CDR3 is 16 residues. The trim removed 1 base at V and 8 bases at J, leaving 6 bases unmatched. CDR1 and CDR2 from the germline V gene are SGHNT and YENEEA. A remark on this clone: Antigen unknown.

The chain is built from TRBV11-3 and TRBJ2-1, with 12 nucleotides matching TRBD2. This clonotype was obtained from an adult with an advanced solid tumor such as melanoma, head and neck, liver or kidney cancer. Source: CD4+ or CD8+ T cells sorted from blood, taken in a trial of the OX40 agonist ivuxolimab. This CDR3 reads CASSLGTSGIVDEQFF. The CDR3 region has the DNA TGTGCCAGCAGCTTAGGGACTAGCGGGATTGTCGATGAGCAGTTCTTC. Supplemented by reference TRBV11-3 and TRBJ2-1, the full variable domain reads EAGVVQSPRYKIIEKKQPVAFWCNPISGHNTLYWYLQNLGQGPELLIRYENEEAVDDSQLPKDRFSAERLKGVDSTLKIQPAELGDSAVYLCASSLGTSGIVDEQFFGPGTRLTVL.